The table lists the clone carrying this T cell receptor (beta chain) with many counts. The antigen is not known. This specimen comes from a study of T cell repertoires in cytomegalovirus infection. Across the whole study: Carrying CMV and the relevant HLA type showed in public TCR beta signatures.

Germline V lookup: CDR1 SEHNR, CDR2 FQNEAQ (reference sequence). Trimming shortened V by 6 bases and J by 3 bases, and 18 bases separated the two germline ends. The CDR3 runs 15 residues. General study results and limits: Carriers of CMV plus the relevant HLA were identified by cumulative public TCR beta family frequency. In two of eight donors, the top clonotype was HLA-C-restricted CMV-specific.

TCRdb redid the calling of the reads with MiXCR, one entry per CDR3 protein. The top ten clones hold approximately 4.2% of a sample with 150,000 to 200,000 distinct CDR3 sequences, 8% to 10% of them seen once. The chain carries TRBV7-9 and TRBJ2-7; no clear D. The receptor was isolated from a human donor in good health (CMV status not recorded). Some clones in this sample may be carry-over from other donors' samples. Specimen: PBMCs. In nucleotides, the CDR3 is TGTGCCAGCAGTTTGGGCACGGGTTTAAACTACGAGCAGTACTTC. Translation gives CASSLGTGLNYEQYF. The full variable domain, with the rest looked up from reference TRBV7-9 and TRBJ2-7, is DTGVSQNPRHKITKRGQNVTFRCDPISEHNRLYWYRQTLGQGPEFLTYFQNEAQLEKSRLLSDRFSAERPKGSFSTLEIQRTEQGDSAMYLCASSLGTGLNYEQYFGPGTRLTVT.